The 19 T cell receptor beta chains listed next were all sequenced from one sample in a study of preoperative IRX-2 immunotherapy in early breast cancer. The treatment: preoperative locoregional IRX-2 cytokine immunotherapy. Measured with immunoSEQ multiplex PCR; TCRdb has only the in-frame clones, and not every one. This table holds tens of thousands of clones, 85% to 90% found once. The sample was tumor tissue, taken after IRX-2 immunotherapy. The source is a human donor with breast cancer.

V is TRBV23-1 and J is TRBJ2-7; D not resolved. TRBV23-1 is identified as an open reading frame with a role that is uncertain. V was clipped by 6 bases and J by 4 bases, with 13 bases between them. The CDR3 runs 13 residues. CDR3 amino acids: CASSLGPDYEQYV. CDR3 DNA sequence: TGCGCCAGCAGCTTAGGGCCGGATTACGAGCAGTACGTC.

The chain recombines TRBV30 with TRBJ1-3; tentative D call: TRBD1 (6 bases). Trimming shortened V by 5 bases and J by 2 bases, and 19 bases separated the two germline ends. CDR3 length equals 16 residues. The V gene's germline CDR1 is GTSNPN and CDR2 SVGIG (reference sequence). CDR3 nucleotide sequence: TGTGCCTGGGAAGTAGATAGGGGGTTCACTGGAAACACCATATATTTT. Encoded protein: CAWEVDRGFTGNTIYF.

DNA of the CDR3: TGTGCCAGTAGGGACCGGACAGGGAAAGGGGGCAATGAGCAGTTCTTC. Translated, it gives CASRDRTGKGGNEQFF. The chain recombines TRBV19 with TRBJ2-1; 8 bases fit TRBD1. Trimming at V came to 6 bases and at J to 6 bases, leaving 13 bases not matched to a gene. Germline CDR1 and CDR2: LNHDA and SQIVND (reference sequence). The CDR3 is 16 residues long.

The chain links TRBV18 to TRBJ1-5; weak D call: TRBD1 (5 bases). The V gene lost 1 base and the J gene lost 2 bases, with 9 bases spanning the gap. CDR1 and CDR2 (germline): KGHSH, LQKENI. CDR3 length equals 15 residues. CDR3 nucleotides: TGTGCCAGCTCACCACAAGGACACGGCAATCAGCCCCAGCATTTT. This gives the protein CASSPQGHGNQPQHF.

The chain employs TRBV6-8 and TRBJ2-1; 9 bases fit TRBD2. V shed 0 bases, J shed 3 bases, and the junction held 6 bases outside the gene matches. This CDR3 region has 17 residues. From germline, CDR1 is MNHGY and CDR2 SAAAGT. The CDR3: CASSYSGASGVYNEQFF. In DNA form, the CDR3 reads TGTGCCAGCAGTTACTCCGGGGCTAGCGGGGTCTACAATGAGCAGTTCTTC.

The CDR3 region has the DNA TGTGCCAGCAGCTTCGACAGGGCTGGCGGGGAGCTGTTTTTT. Translated: CASSFDRAGGELFF. The chain combines TRBV11-3 with TRBJ2-2, with TRBD1 matching over 7 bases. Trimming took 3 bases from V and 7 from J; bases not matched to a gene: 5. The CDR3 is 14 amino acids. Germline CDR1 is SGHNT and CDR2 is YENEEA.

This clone was picked up a small number of times. CDR3 amino acids: CASSLRAGGRLETQYF. CDR3 in DNA: TGTGCCAGCAGCTTAAGGGCAGGGGGCCGATTAGAGACCCAGTACTTC. The gene calls are TRBV7-6 and TRBJ2-5; 8 bases line up with TRBD1. The J segment lost 4 bases and the V segment lost 2 bases, leaving 9 bases of the junction unmatched. The germline V gene has CDR1 SGHVS and CDR2 FNYEAQ. This CDR3 region has 16 residues.

J is TRBJ2-4 and V is TRBV23-1, with a possible D match to TRBD2 (7 bases). TRBV23-1 has ORF status, its function being uncertain. Deletions cut 6 bases from V and 0 bases from J, with 27 bases between. CDR3 length equals 20 residues. The CDR3 loop reads CASSQERQRDIKLAKNIQYF. The CDR3 region has the DNA TGCGCCAGCAGCCAAGAAAGGCAGCGGGACATAAAACTAGCCAAAAACATTCAGTACTTC.

V is TRBV28 and J is TRBJ1-4; TRBD1 might be the D (6 bases). This CDR3 region has 15 residues. CDR1 and CDR2 from the germline V gene are MDHEN and SYDVKM. V lost 7 bases to trimming and J lost 7 bases, with 19 bases between them. CDR3 sequence: CASTEGGGWSEKLFF. The CDR3 nucleotides read TGTGCCAGCACCGAAGGGGGGGGATGGAGTGAAAAACTGTTTTTT. The variable domain in full, completed from reference TRBV28 and TRBJ1-4, reads DVKVTQSSRYLVKRTGEKVFLECVQDMDHENMFWYRQDPGLGLRLIYFSYDVKMKEKGDIPEGYSVSREKKERFSLILESASTNQTSMYLCASTEGGGWSEKLFFGSGTQLSVL.

J is TRBJ2-1 and V is TRBV19; TRBD2 matches at 7 bases. J was trimmed by 12 bases and V by 5 bases; bases with no gene match: 13. Per the germline V gene, CDR1 is LNHDA and CDR2 is SQIVND (reference sequence). The length of the CDR3 is 14 residues. The CDR3 sequence: CASSPWTRAGLQFF. The CDR3 coding sequence is TGTGCCAGTAGTCCCTGGACTAGGGCTGGTTTGCAGTTCTTC.

This chain connects TRBV5-1 to TRBJ2-7; D might be TRBD2 (5 bases). Germline V gene lookup returns CDR1 SGHRS and CDR2 YFSETQ. Trimming stripped 0 bases from V and 2 bases from J, with 12 bases between. This CDR3 has 15 amino acids. This chain's CDR3 is CASSLGLAPAYEQYV. Here the CDR3 DNA reads TGCGCCAGCAGCTTGGGGTTAGCGCCCGCCTACGAGCAGTACGTC.

The rearrangement links TRBV11-3 to TRBJ1-1; 7 bases are shared with TRBD1. The V and J ends lost 1 base and 3 bases, in that order; junction bases with no gene match: 2. Germline V gene data show CDR1 as SGHNT and CDR2 as YENEEA. The CDR3 length is 14 residues. The CDR3 loop reads CASSLGQGDTEAFF. The CDR3 region has the DNA TGTGCCAGCAGCTTAGGACAGGGAGACACTGAAGCTTTCTTT.

CDR3 sequence reads: CASILGGNTGELFF. DNA of the CDR3: TGTGCCAGCATCCTAGGGGGAAACACCGGGGAGCTGTTTTTT. The chain combines TRBV6-8 with TRBJ2-2; TRBD1 might be the D (6 bases). CDR1 MNHGY and CDR2 SAAAGT come from the germline V gene. The germline V and J ends were trimmed by 7 bases and 2 bases, with 11 bases remaining between them. The CDR3 covers 14 residues.

V gene TRBV29-1 combines with J gene TRBJ1-1; possible D gene TRBD1, 5 bases. Trimming stripped 4 bases from V and 0 bases from J, with 12 bases between. Germline CDR1 SQVTM, CDR2 ANQGSEA. The CDR3 has 14 residues. The CDR3 nucleotides are TGCAGCGTTGGGCGGCAGGGCGTGAACACTGAAGCTTTCTTT. Translated, it gives CSVGRQGVNTEAFF.

The V gene is TRBV19, the J gene TRBJ1-1; D uncertain. V was cut by 5 bases and J by 0 bases, with 7 bases left in between. The CDR3 loop spans 13 amino acids. Per germline, CDR1 LNHDA and CDR2 SQIVND (reference sequence). CDR3 DNA sequence: TGTGCCAGTAGTTCATGGGTGAACACTGAAGCTTTCTTT. It yields the protein CASSSWVNTEAFF.

The rearrangement uses TRBV6-8 and TRBJ2-5; D remains unclear. Germline values: CDR1 MNHGY, CDR2 SAAAGT. This CDR3 is 12 amino acids long. Trimming removed 0 bases at V and 7 bases at J, with 6 bases between. CDR3: CASSYSMGTQYF. CDR3 sequence (DNA): TGTGCCAGCAGTTACTCGATGGGGACCCAGTACTTC.

The V gene is TRBV19, the J gene TRBJ2-1; TRBD1 matches at 7 bases. Germline values: CDR1 LNHDA, CDR2 SQIVND (reference sequence). The V gene end was trimmed by 3 bases and the J gene end by 0 bases; junction bases not matched to a gene: 8. The CDR3 totals 17 residues. CDR3 in DNA: TGTGCCAGTAGTATCCGAACAGGGGCGAGCTCCTACAATGAGCAGTTCTTC. Translation gives CASSIRTGASSYNEQFF.

This clone was recorded only once. The J gene is TRBJ1-1, the V gene TRBV18, with D unresolved. The germline V gene encodes CDR1 KGHSH and CDR2 LQKENI. This CDR3 spans 13 amino acids. V lost 4 bases and J 1 base, leaving 7 bases between the germline ends. CDR3 sequence: CASSLASNTEAFF. DNA for the CDR3: TGTGCCAGCTCACTTGCCTCGAACACTGAAGCTTTCTTT. Full variable domain (outside the CDR3, taken from reference TRBV18 and TRBJ1-1): NAGVMQNPRHLVRRRGQEARLRCSPMKGHSHVYWYRQLPEEGLKFMVYLQKENIIDESGMPKERFSAEFPKEGPSILRIQQVVRGDSAAYFCASSLASNTEAFFGQGTRLTVV.

The genes are TRBV29-1 and TRBJ2-2; D is ambiguous. Germline CDR1 and CDR2: SQVTM and ANQGSEA. V lost 4 bases, J lost 1 base, and 4 bases lay in between. The CDR3 runs 12 residues. Here the CDR3 reads CSVGGNTGELFF. The CDR3, as DNA: TGCAGCGTTGGAGGGAACACCGGGGAGCTGTTTTTT.